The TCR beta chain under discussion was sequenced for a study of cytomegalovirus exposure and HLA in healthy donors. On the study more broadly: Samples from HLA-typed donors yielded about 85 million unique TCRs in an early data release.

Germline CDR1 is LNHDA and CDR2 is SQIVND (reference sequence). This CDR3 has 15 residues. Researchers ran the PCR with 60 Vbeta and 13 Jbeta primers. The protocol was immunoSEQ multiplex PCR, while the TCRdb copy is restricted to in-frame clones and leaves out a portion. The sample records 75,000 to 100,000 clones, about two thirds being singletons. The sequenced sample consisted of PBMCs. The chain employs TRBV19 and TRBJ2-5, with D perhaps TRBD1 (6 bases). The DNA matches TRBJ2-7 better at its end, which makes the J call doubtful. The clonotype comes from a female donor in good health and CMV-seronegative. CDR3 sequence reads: CASSISGRGSYEQYF. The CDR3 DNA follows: TGTGCCAGTAGTATTTCTGGCAGGGGATCCTACGAGCAGTACTTC.